In this sample, the clone carrying this T cell receptor beta chain turned up many times. RNA transcripts yielded amplified TCR beta CDR3 regions. The HTBI primer set was used in a first-round RT-PCR of the TCR CDR3. TCRdb passed the multiplex PCR reads through MiXCR, listing each CDR3 protein once. This sample has around 350,000 distinct CDR3 sequences, with 15% to 18% found just once. Any patient presenting with uncontrolled infection, other autoimmune disease, pregnancy or lactation was left out. This sample is part of a study of T cells in Graves' hyperthyroidism and ophthalmopathy. Germline values: CDR1 SEHNR, CDR2 FQNEAQ (reference sequence). Trimming pared 1 base from V and 4 bases from J, leaving 13 bases between. The CDR3 is 15 amino acids.

Sequencing was carried out using blood. The sequence was collected from a woman under 30 with Graves' hyperthyroidism that later progressed to Graves' ophthalmopathy. The V call is TRBV7-9, the J call TRBJ2-5; D tentatively fits TRBD1 or TRBD2 (6 bases each). This chain's CDR3 is CASSLGPWGAETQYF. In nucleotides, the CDR3 is TGTGCCAGCAGCTTAGGACCTTGGGGGGCAGAGACCCAGTACTTC.